Listed below are T cell receptor beta chains from one sample, sequenced in a study of T cells in Graves' hyperthyroidism and ophthalmopathy. MiXCR, run by TCRdb on the multiplex PCR reads, gives a single entry per CDR3 protein. The sample includes about 400,000 distinct CDR3 sequences, more than 13% seen only once; the top ten take approximately 29%. Sequenced material: blood. These receptors originate from a woman in her 30s with Graves' hyperthyroidism. CDR3s include the opening cysteine and the closing phenylalanine or tryptophan. D genes are given only for firm matches. Part of the rows lack a size; the others show once, few, many or a class for expanded clones.

cdr3_aa	cdr3_nt	d_call	clone_size	j_call	v_call
CAISESGTLAKNIQYF	TGTGCCATCAGTGAGTCCGGGACGTTAGCCAAAAACATTCAGTACTTC	NA	many	TRBJ2-4	TRBV10-3
CATSDAGTDSYEQYF	TGTGCCACCAGTGATGCTGGGACAGATTCCTACGAGCAGTACTTC	TRBD1	few	TRBJ2-7	TRBV24-1
CASQGTGKSNQPQHF	TGTGCCAGCCAGGGGACAGGGAAAAGCAATCAGCCCCAGCATTTT	TRBD1	few	TRBJ1-5	TRBV6-2/TRBV6-3
CASSQDPSEQSSYNEQFF	TGTGCCAGCAGCCAGGACCCTAGCGAACAGAGCTCCTACAATGAGCAGTTCTTC	NA	many	TRBJ2-1	TRBV3-1
CASSYSQGTVSGNTIYF	TGTGCCAGCAGTTACTCCCAGGGCACCGTCTCTGGAAACACCATATATTTT	NA	NA	TRBJ1-3	TRBV6-2/TRBV6-3
CASSLRDSFYYNEQFF	TGTGCCAGCAGTTTAAGGGACAGCTTCTACTACAATGAGCAGTTCTTC	TRBD1	many	TRBJ2-1	TRBV27
CASQRDSNQPQHF	TGTGCCAGCCAAAGGGACAGCAATCAGCCCCAGCATTTT	NA	NA	TRBJ1-5	TRBV2
CASSLGTGGGETQYF	TGTGCCAGCAGTTTAGGGACAGGGGGCGGAGAGACCCAGTACTTC	TRBD1	many	TRBJ2-5	TRBV12-3/TRBV12-4
CASSGNGAKNIQYF	TGCGCCAGCAGCGGCAATGGAGCCAAAAACATTCAGTACTTC	NA	NA	TRBJ2-4	TRBV5-1
CSARDTGGYNEQFF	TGCAGTGCTAGAGATACAGGGGGCTACAATGAGCAGTTCTTC	TRBD1	many	TRBJ2-1	TRBV20-1
CASSGGLASYNEQFF	TGTGCCAGCAGCGGAGGACTAGCGAGCTACAATGAGCAGTTCTTC	TRBD2	many	TRBJ2-1	TRBV9
CASSLQGAREQYF	TGTGCCAGCAGCTTGCAGGGGGCGAGGGAGCAGTACTTC	TRBD1	many	TRBJ2-7	TRBV13
CASSRSGYNSPLHF	TGTGCCAGCAGCAGAAGTGGCTATAATTCACCCCTCCACTTT	NA	many	TRBJ1-6	TRBV11-2
CASSPTSGTYYNEQFF	TGCGCCAGCAGCCCCACCTCCGGGACATACTACAATGAGCAGTTCTTC	NA	NA	TRBJ2-1	TRBV5-1
CASSWGTSTDTQYF	TGTGCCAGCAGTTGGGGGACTAGCACAGATACGCAGTATTTT	NA	many	TRBJ2-3	TRBV27
CASTRTGKEPQHF	TGCGCCAGCACCAGGACAGGGAAGGAGCCCCAGCATTTT	TRBD1	many	TRBJ1-5	TRBV10-2
CASKRDGISYEQYF	TGTGCCAGCAAACGGGACGGGATCTCCTACGAGCAGTACTTC	NA	many	TRBJ2-7	TRBV28
CASSFVVPELFF	TGTGCCAGCAGTTTCGTGGTGCCCGAGCTGTTTTTT	NA	NA	TRBJ2-2	TRBV28
CAISGTSGNLGELFF	TGTGCCATCAGTGGGACTAGCGGGAATCTTGGGGAGCTGTTTTTT	TRBD2	NA	TRBJ2-2	TRBV10-3
CASSLSSSGLAQYF	TGTGCCAGCAGCTTATCCAGTAGCGGGTTGGCCCAGTACTTC	TRBD2	NA	TRBJ2-5	TRBV11-2
CASSEGGSREQYF	TGTGCCAGCAGTGAAGGCGGGAGTCGCGAGCAGTACTTC	TRBD2	many	TRBJ2-7	TRBV2
CASSLRLAGGPGTDTQYF	TGTGCCAGCAGTTTAAGACTAGCGGGAGGGCCTGGCACAGATACGCAGTATTTT	TRBD2	few	TRBJ2-3	TRBV27
CASSPGGGLEAFF	TGTGCCAGCAGCCCAGGGGGGGGCTTAGAAGCTTTCTTT	TRBD1	NA	TRBJ1-1	TRBV3-1
CASSSGTTGNEQYF	TGTGCCAGCAGTTCCGGGACTACCGGGAACGAGCAGTACTTC	TRBD2	NA	TRBJ2-7	TRBV6-1
CSANQLAGYEQYF	TGCAGTGCTAACCAACTAGCGGGCTACGAGCAGTACTTC	TRBD2	few	TRBJ2-7	TRBV20-1
CASSYWSVTADTEAFF	TGTGCCAGCAGTTACTGGTCCGTGACCGCCGACACTGAAGCTTTCTTT	NA	NA	TRBJ1-1	TRBV6-9
CATSRDPQPQETQYF	TGTGCCACCAGCAGAGATCCGCAGCCTCAAGAGACCCAGTACTTC	NA	few	TRBJ2-5	TRBV15
CASSEEGTLTSEQYF	TGTGCCAGCAGTGAAGAAGGGACCCTCACGTCCGAGCAGTACTTC	NA	few	TRBJ2-7	TRBV6-1
CASSPDTTNEKLFF	TGTGCCAGCAGTCCGGACACAACTAATGAAAAACTGTTTTTT	NA	many	TRBJ1-4	TRBV28
CASSYGASAASTDTQYF	TGTGCCAGCAGTTACGGGGCTAGCGCCGCTAGCACAGATACGCAGTATTTT	NA	NA	TRBJ2-3	TRBV6-5
CASSPTSGLGGELFF	TGTGCCAGCAGCCCAACTAGCGGGCTTGGTGGGGAGCTGTTTTTT	TRBD2	few	TRBJ2-2	TRBV7-3
CASSELQNTGELFF	TGTGCCAGCAGTGAACTTCAGAACACCGGGGAGCTGTTTTTT	NA	many	TRBJ2-2	TRBV25-1
CASSVGYGHEQFF	TGTGCCAGCAGCGTAGGGTATGGTCATGAGCAGTTCTTC	NA	NA	TRBJ2-1	TRBV9
CASSLEAGNYNEQFF	TGCGCCAGCAGCTTGGAGGCAGGGAACTACAATGAGCAGTTCTTC	NA	many	TRBJ2-1	TRBV5-1
CASSEVLGVTYEQYF	TGTGCCAGCAGTGAAGTGCTTGGGGTAACCTACGAGCAGTACTTC	NA	NA	TRBJ2-7	TRBV6-1
CASSVEAGAAYNEQFF	TGTGCCAGCAGCGTAGAGGCGGGAGCTGCCTACAATGAGCAGTTCTTC	TRBD2	NA	TRBJ2-1	TRBV9
CASSLGSGRVIEQFF	TGTGCCAGCAGCTTAGGTAGCGGGAGAGTAATTGAGCAGTTCTTC	TRBD2	NA	TRBJ2-1	TRBV7-3
CASSYSGGELFF	TGTGCCAGCAGTTACTCTGGCGGTGAGCTGTTTTTT	NA	many	TRBJ2-2	TRBV6-5
CASSLDYNEQLF	TGTGCCAGCAGCCTAGACTACAATGAGCAGCTCTTC	NA	NA	TRBJ2-1	TRBV14
CSARGGSGTGAHGYTF	TGCAGTGCTAGAGGGGGCAGCGGGACAGGGGCCCATGGCTACACCTTC	TRBD1	NA	TRBJ1-2	TRBV20-1
CASRARTQSPYEQYF	TGTGCCAGCAGGGCTCGGACCCAATCTCCTTACGAGCAGTACTTC	NA	many	TRBJ2-7	TRBV27
CASSEALPGNTEAFF	TGTGCCAGCAGTGAAGCGCTTCCAGGGAACACTGAAGCTTTCTTT	NA	NA	TRBJ1-1	TRBV2
CASSFEGRGEKLFF	TGTGCCAGCAGTTTTGAGGGGCGCGGTGAAAAACTGTTTTTT	NA	few	TRBJ1-4	TRBV27
CASSPPGSTGELFF	TGTGCCAGCAGCCCCCCAGGTAGCACCGGGGAGCTGTTTTTT	NA	NA	TRBJ2-2	TRBV11-3
CASSRRTSGSGDTGELFF	TGTGCCAGCAGTCGGCGGACTAGCGGGAGTGGGGACACCGGGGAGCTGTTTTTT	TRBD2	few	TRBJ2-2	TRBV4-2
CASSYVQGGYEQYF	TGTGCCAGCAGTTACGTTCAGGGTGGGTACGAGCAGTACTTC	NA	many	TRBJ2-7	TRBV6-2/TRBV6-3
CASSLGLGDTEAFF	TGTGCCAGCAGCTTAGGGCTGGGTGACACTGAAGCTTTCTTT	NA	NA	TRBJ1-1	TRBV7-2
CASGFGGDTQYF	TGTGCTAGTGGTTTCGGGGGGGATACGCAGTATTTT	TRBD2	NA	TRBJ2-3	TRBV12-5
CASSESWPQYF	TGTGCCAGCAGTGAATCTTGGCCCCAGTACTTC	NA	NA	TRBJ2-5	TRBV6-1